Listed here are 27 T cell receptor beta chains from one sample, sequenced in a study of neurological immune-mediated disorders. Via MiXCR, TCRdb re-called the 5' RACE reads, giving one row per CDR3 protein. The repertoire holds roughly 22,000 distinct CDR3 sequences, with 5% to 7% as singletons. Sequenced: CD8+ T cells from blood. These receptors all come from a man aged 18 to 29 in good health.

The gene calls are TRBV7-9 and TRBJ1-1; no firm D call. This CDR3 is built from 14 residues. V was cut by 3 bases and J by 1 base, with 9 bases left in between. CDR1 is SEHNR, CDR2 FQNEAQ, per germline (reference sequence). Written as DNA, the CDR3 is TGTGCCAGCAGCTTCGGCTGGGGGAACACTGAAGCTTTCTTT. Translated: CASSFGWGNTEAFF. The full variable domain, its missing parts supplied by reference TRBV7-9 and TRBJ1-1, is DTGVSQNPRHKITKRGQNVTFRCDPISEHNRLYWYRQTLGQGPEFLTYFQNEAQLEKSRLLSDRFSAERPKGSFSTLEIQRTEQGDSAMYLCASSFGWGNTEAFFGQGTRLTVV.

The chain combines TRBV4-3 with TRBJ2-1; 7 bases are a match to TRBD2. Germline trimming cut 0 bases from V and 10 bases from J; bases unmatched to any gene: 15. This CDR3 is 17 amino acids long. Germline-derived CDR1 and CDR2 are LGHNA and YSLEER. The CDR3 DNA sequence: TGCGCCAGCAGCCAAGAAGGAAGCGGGGCGGTTGCGGGGGAGCAGTTCTTC. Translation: CASSQEGSGAVAGEQFF.

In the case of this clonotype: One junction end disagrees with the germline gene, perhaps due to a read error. Here the CDR3 DNA reads TGCAGCGTTGACCCACTAAACTATGGCTACACCTTT. Protein product: CSVDPLNYGYTF. The genes are TRBV29-1 and TRBJ1-2; no clear D. The germline gives CDR1 SQVTM, CDR2 ANQGSEA. The CDR3 spans 12 residues.

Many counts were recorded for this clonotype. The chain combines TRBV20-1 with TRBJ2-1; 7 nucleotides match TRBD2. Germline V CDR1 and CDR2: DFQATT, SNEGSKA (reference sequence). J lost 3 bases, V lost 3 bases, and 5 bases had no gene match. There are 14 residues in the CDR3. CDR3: CSASGREIYNEQFF. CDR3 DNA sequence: TGCAGTGCTAGTGGGCGGGAGATCTACAATGAGCAGTTCTTC.

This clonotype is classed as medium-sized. The chain's CDR3 is CASSLARGATYEQYF. CDR3 bases: TGTGCCAGCAGCTTAGCACGGGGTGCTACCTACGAGCAGTACTTC. The chain links TRBV7-2 to TRBJ2-7; TRBD2 might be the D (5 bases). Per germline, CDR1 SGHTA and CDR2 FQGNSA. The CDR3 extends over 15 amino acids. V lost 0 bases and J lost 2, with 11 bases in between.

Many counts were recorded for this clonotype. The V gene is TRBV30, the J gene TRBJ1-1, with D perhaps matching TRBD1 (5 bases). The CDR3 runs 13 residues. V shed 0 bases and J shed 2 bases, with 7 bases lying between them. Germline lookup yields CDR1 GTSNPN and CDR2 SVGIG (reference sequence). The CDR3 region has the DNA TGTGCCTGGAGTGTTGGGGGAAACACTGAAGCTTTCTTT. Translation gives CAWSVGGNTEAFF.

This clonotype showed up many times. This CDR3 reads CASSRRDGYTGELFF. In DNA form, the CDR3 reads TGCGCCAGCAGCCGCCGGGACGGATACACCGGGGAGCTGTTTTTT. The chain employs TRBV4-3 and TRBJ2-2; D tentatively reads TRBD1 or TRBD2 (5 bases each). Trimming took off 4 bases at V and 3 bases at J, with 12 bases between the two ends. CDR1 and CDR2 (germline): LGHNA, YSLEER. This CDR3 is built from 15 residues.

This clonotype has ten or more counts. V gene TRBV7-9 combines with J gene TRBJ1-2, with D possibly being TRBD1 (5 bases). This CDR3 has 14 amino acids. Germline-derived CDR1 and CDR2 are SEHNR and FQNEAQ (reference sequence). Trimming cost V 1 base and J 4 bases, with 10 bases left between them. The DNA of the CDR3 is TGTGCCAGCAGCTTAGTTGGGGGAGTCTATGGCTACACCTTC. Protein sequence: CASSLVGGVYGYTF. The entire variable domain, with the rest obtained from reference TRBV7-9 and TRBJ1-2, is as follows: DTGVSQNPRHKITKRGQNVTFRCDPISEHNRLYWYRQTLGQGPEFLTYFQNEAQLEKSRLLSDRFSAERPKGSFSTLEIQRTEQGDSAMYLCASSLVGGVYGYTFGSGTRLTVV.

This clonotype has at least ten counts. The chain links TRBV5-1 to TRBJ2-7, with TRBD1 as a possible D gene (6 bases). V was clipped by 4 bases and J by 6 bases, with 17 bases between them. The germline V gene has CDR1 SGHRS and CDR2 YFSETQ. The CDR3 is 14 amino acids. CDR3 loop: CASSPTGFLSEQYF. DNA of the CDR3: TGCGCCAGCAGCCCTACAGGGTTCCTTAGCGAGCAGTACTTC.

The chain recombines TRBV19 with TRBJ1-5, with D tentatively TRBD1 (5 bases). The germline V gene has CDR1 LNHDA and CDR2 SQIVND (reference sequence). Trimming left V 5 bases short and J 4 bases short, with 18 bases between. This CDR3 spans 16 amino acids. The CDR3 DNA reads TGTGCCAGTAGTGTGGGGGGAAGGGGCTGGAATCAGCCCCAGCATTTT. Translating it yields CASSVGGRGWNQPQHF.

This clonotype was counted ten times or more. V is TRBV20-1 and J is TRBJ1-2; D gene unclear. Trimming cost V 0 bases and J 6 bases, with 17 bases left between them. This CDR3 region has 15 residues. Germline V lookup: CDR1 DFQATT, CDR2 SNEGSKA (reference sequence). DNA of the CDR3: TGCAGTGCTAGAGACCGCAGGCTAGACGGCGATGGCTACACCTTC. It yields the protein CSARDRRLDGDGYTF.

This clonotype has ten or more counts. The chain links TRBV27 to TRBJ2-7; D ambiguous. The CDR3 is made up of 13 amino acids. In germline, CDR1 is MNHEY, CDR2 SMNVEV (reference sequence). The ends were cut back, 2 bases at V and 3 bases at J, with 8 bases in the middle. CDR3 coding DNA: TGTGCCAGCAGTTTAGGAGCTCACTACGAGCAGTACTTC. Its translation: CASSLGAHYEQYF.

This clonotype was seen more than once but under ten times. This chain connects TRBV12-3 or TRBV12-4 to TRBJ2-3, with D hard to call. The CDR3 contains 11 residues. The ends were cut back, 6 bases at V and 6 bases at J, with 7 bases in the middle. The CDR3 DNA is TGTGCCAGCAGCATATCGGATACGCAGTATTTT. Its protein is CASSISDTQYF.

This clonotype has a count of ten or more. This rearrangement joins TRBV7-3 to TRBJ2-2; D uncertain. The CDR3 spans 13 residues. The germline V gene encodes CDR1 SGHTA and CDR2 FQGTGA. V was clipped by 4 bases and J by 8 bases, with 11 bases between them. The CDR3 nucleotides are TGTGCCAGCAGCTCCACCTTGGCTGGGGAGCTGTTTTTT. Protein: CASSSTLAGELFF.

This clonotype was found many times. In nucleotides, the CDR3 is TGCGCCAGCAGCTTGGAGGACACCACCTACGAGCAGTACTTC. As protein: CASSLEDTTYEQYF. J is TRBJ2-7 and V is TRBV5-1; possibly TRBD1 for D (5 bases). The CDR3 loop spans 14 amino acids. The germline V gene encodes CDR1 SGHRS and CDR2 YFSETQ. The ends were cut back, 0 bases at V and 2 bases at J, with 9 bases in the middle.

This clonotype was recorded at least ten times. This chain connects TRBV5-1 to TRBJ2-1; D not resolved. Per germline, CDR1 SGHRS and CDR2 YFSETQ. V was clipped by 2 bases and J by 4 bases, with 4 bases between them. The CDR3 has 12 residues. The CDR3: CASSFEYNEQFF. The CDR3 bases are TGCGCCAGCAGCTTTGAATACAATGAGCAGTTCTTC.

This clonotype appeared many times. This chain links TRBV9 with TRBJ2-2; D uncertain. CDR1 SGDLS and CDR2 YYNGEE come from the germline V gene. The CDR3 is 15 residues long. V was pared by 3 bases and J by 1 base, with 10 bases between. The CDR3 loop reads CASSGYWENTGELFF. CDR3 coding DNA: TGTGCCAGCAGCGGGTACTGGGAGAACACCGGGGAGCTGTTTTTT.

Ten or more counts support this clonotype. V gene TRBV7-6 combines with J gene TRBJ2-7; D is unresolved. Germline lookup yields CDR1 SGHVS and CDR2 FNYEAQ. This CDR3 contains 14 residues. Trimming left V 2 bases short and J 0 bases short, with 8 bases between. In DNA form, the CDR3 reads TGTGCCAGCAGCTTACTGGGCGCCTCCTACGAGCAGTACTTC. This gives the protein CASSLLGASYEQYF.

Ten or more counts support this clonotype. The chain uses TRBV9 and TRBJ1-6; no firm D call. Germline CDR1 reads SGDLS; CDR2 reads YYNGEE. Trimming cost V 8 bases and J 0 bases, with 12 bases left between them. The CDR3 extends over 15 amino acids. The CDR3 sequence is CASSRASSYNSPLHF. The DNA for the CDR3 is TGTGCCAGTTCGAGGGCTAGCTCCTATAATTCACCCCTCCACTTT.

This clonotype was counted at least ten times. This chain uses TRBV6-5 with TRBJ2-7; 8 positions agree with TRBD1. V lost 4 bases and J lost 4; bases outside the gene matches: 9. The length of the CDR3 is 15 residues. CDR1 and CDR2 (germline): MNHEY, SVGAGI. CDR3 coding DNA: TGTGCCAGCAGTTCCCCCGGGACAGGAGAATACGAGCAGTACTTC. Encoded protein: CASSSPGTGEYEQYF.

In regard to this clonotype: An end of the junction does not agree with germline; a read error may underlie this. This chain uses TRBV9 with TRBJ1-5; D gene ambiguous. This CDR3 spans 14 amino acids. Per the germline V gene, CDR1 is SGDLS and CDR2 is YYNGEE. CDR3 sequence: CASSVLPGVQPQHF. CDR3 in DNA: TGTGCCAGCAGCGTATTACCGGGAGTTCAGCCCCAACATTTT.

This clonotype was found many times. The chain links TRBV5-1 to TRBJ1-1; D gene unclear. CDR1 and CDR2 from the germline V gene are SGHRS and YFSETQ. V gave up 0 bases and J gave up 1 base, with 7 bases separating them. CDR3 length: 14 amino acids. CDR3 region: CASSLVSGNTEAFF. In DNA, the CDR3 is TGCGCCAGCAGCTTGGTCTCAGGGAACACTGAAGCTTTCTTT.

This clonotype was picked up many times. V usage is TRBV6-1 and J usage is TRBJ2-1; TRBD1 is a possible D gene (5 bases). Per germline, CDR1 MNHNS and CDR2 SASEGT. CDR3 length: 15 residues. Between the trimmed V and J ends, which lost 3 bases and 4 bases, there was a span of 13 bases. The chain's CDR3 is CASSDQQEGYNEQFF. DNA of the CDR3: TGTGCCAGCAGTGACCAACAGGAAGGGTACAATGAGCAGTTCTTC.

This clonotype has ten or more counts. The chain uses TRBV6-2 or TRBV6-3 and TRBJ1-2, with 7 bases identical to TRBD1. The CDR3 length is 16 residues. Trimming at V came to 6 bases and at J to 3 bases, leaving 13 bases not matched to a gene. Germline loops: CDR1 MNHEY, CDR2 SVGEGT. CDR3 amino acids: CASSPGTADSYYGYTF. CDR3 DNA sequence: TGTGCCAGCAGCCCCGGGACAGCTGACTCCTACTATGGCTACACCTTC.

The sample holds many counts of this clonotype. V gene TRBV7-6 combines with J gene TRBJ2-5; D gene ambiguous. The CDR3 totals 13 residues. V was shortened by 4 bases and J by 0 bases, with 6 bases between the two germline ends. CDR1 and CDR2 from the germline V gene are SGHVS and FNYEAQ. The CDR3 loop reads CASSSANQETQYF. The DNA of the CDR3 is TGTGCCAGCAGCTCGGCAAACCAAGAGACCCAGTACTTC.

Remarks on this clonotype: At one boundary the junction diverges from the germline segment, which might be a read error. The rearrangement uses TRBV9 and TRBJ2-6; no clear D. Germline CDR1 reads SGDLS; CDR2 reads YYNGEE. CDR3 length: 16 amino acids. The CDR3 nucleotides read TGTGCCATCAGCCCGGATGACACCTCTGGAGACAACGTCCTGACTTTC. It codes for CAISPDDTSGDNVLTF.

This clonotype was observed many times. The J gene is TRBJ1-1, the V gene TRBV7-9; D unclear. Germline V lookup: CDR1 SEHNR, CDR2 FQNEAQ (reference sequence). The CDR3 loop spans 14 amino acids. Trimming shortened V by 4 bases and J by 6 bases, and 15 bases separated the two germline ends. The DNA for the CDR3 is TGTGCCAGCAGCTCTGATAACCACGGGCCTGAAGCTTTCTTT. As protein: CASSSDNHGPEAFF.